The table lists the clone carrying this TCR beta chain with a few counts. Its specificity is not known. This specimen comes from a study of human T cells and chemical hapten exposure. Overall study: A patient group, mainly female, showed alopecia areata, totalis or universalis. Whole-study results and caveats: Since the donors had alopecia, their immune response may not be the same as that of healthy people. TCRs above 1 in 1000 frequency stayed constant with DPC sensitization.

The CDR3 is made up of 18 amino acids. Time point here: patch test 2, 6 weeks after DPC sensitization. Described treatment: therapeutic diphenylcyclopropenone sensitization with weekly scalp DPC. Unique molecular identifiers were attached to individual cDNA molecules during library preparation. TCRdb reprocessed the RACE reads via MiXCR and lists one record per CDR3 protein. The table shows roughly 50,000 distinct CDR3 sequences, with about a tenth occurring only once. This specimen was whole blood, taken in connection with sensitization to the hapten diphenylcyclopropenone (DPC). This clonotype originated in a woman between 45 and 60 years old with alopecia areata. Some clones in this sample may be carry-over from other donors' samples. The chain is built from TRBV12-2 and TRBJ2-1; no DNA check was done on the table's D call, TRBD1. TRBV12-2 is tagged as a pseudogene. The CDR3 region has the DNA TGTGCAAGTCGCTTCAGCCGGAACAGGGACGACAATTACAATGAGCAGTTCTTC. This codes for CASRFSRNRDDNYNEQFF.